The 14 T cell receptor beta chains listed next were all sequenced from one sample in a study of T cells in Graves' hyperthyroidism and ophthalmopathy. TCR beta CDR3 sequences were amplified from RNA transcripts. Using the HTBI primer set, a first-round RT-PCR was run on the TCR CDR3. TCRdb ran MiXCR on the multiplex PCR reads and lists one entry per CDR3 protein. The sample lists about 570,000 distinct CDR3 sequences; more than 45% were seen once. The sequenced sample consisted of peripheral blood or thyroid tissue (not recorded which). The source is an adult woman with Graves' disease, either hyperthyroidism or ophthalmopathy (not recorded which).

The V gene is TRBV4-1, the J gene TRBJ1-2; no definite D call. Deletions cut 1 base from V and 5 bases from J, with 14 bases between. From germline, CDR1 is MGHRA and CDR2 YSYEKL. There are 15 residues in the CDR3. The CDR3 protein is CASSQGLAGFYGYTF. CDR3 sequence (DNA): TGCGCCAGCAGCCAAGGCCTTGCGGGATTTTATGGCTACACCTTC.

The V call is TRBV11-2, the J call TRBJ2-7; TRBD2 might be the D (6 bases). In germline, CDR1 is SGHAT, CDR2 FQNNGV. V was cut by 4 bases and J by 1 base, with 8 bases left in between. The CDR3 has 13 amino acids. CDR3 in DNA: TGTGCCAGCAGCTGGGAGGTTTCCTACGAGCAGTACTTC. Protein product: CASSWEVSYEQYF.

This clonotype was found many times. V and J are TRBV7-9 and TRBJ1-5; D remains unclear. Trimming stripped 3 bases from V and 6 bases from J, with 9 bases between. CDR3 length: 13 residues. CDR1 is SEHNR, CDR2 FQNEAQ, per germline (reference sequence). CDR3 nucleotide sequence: TGTGCCAGCAGCTTCGGTCCGGGTCAGCCCCAGCATTTT. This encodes CASSFGPGQPQHF.

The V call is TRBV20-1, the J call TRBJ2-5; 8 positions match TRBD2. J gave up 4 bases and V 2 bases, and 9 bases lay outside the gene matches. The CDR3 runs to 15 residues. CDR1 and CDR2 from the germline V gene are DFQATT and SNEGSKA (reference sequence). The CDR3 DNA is TGCAGTGCTAGACGGAGGCCTAGCGGGTTAGAGACCCAGTACTTC. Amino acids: CSARRRPSGLETQYF.

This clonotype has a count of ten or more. The CDR3 region has the DNA TGCAGTGCAAGGGACAGGGGGCAGGTTGGCTACACCTTC. Amino acids: CSARDRGQVGYTF. This chain links TRBV20-1 with TRBJ1-2; 12 bases agree with TRBD1. V lost 6 bases and J lost 7; bases outside the gene matches: 6. The CDR3 is 13 amino acids. The germline V gene encodes CDR1 DFQATT and CDR2 SNEGSKA (reference sequence).

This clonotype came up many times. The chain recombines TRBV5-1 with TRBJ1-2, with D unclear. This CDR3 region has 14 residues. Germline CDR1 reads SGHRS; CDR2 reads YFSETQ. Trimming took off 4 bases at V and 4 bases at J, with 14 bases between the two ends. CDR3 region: CASSLTVESYGYTF. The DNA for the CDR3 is TGCGCCAGCAGCCTCACAGTAGAAAGCTATGGCTACACCTTC.

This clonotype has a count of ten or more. The CDR3 loop reads CASSLRGGFTEAFF. CDR3 nucleotide sequence: TGTGCCAGCAGCTTAAGGGGGGGCTTCACTGAAGCTTTCTTT. The J gene is TRBJ1-1, the V gene TRBV7-2, with D maybe TRBD1 (6 bases). Between the trimmed V and J ends, which lost 2 bases and 4 bases, there was a span of 11 bases. Germline V gene data show CDR1 as SGHTA and CDR2 as FQGNSA. The CDR3 has 14 residues.

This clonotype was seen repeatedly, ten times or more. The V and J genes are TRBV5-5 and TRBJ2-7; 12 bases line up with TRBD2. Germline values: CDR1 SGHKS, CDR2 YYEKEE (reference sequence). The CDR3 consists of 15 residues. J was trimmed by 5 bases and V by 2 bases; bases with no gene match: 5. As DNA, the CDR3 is TGTGCCAGCAGCTTCCTAGCGGGAGGGCCCGACGAGCAGTACTTC. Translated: CASSFLAGGPDEQYF.

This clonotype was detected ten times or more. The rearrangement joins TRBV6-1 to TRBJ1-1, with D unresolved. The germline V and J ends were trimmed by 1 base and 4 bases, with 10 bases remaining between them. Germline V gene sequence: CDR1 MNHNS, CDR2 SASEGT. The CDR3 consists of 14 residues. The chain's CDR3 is CASSEDSLGTEAFF. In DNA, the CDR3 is TGTGCCAGCAGTGAAGACAGTCTGGGCACTGAAGCTTTCTTT.

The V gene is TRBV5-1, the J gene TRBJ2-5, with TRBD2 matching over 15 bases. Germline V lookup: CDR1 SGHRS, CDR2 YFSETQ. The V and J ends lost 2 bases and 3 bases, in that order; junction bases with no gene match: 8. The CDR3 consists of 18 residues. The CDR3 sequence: CASSFHPGTSGRKETQYF. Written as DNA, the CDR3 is TGCGCCAGCAGCTTTCACCCCGGGACTAGCGGGAGGAAAGAGACCCAGTACTTC.

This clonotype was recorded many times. CDR3 in amino acids: CSASPGTSGTYQETQYF. The CDR3 bases are TGCAGTGCCAGTCCCGGGACTAGCGGGACGTACCAAGAGACCCAGTACTTC. The chain employs TRBV20-1 and TRBJ2-5, with 13 bases that match TRBD2. The CDR3 runs to 17 residues. Trimming cost V 6 bases and J 0 bases; bases outside gene matches: 10. Germline V CDR1 and CDR2: DFQATT, SNEGSKA (reference sequence).

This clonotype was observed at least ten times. CDR3 DNA sequence: TGTGCCAGCACCGGACAGGGTCAGAGAGAGACCCAGTACTTC. Residues: CASTGQGQRETQYF. The chain couples TRBV28 to TRBJ2-5; 8 bases match TRBD1. The J segment lost 4 bases and the V segment lost 7 bases, leaving 8 bases of the junction unmatched. CDR1 MDHEN and CDR2 SYDVKM come from the germline V gene. The CDR3 has 14 residues.

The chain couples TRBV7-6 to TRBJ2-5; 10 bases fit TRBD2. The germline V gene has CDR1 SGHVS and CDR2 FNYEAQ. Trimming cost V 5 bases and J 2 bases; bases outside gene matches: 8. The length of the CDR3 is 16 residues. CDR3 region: CASSNRLAGAQETQYF. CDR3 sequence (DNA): TGTGCCAGCAGCAATAGGCTAGCGGGGGCTCAAGAGACCCAGTACTTC.

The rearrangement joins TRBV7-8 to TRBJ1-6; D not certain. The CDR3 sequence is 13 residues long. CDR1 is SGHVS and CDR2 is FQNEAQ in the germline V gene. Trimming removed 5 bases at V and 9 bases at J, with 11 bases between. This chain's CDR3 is CASSTDGPSPLHF. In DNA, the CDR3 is TGTGCCAGCAGCACAGACGGCCCTTCACCCCTCCACTTT.